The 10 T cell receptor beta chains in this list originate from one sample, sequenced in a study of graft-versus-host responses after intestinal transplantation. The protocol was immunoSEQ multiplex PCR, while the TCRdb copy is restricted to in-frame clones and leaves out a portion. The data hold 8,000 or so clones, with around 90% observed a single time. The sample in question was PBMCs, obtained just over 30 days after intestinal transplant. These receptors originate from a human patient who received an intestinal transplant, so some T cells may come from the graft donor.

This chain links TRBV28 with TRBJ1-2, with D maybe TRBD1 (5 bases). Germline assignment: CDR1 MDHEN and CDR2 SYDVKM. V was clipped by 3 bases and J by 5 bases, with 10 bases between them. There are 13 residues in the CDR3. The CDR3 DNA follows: TGTGCCAGCAGTTTGAGGGGAGTATATGGCTACACCTTC. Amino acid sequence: CASSLRGVYGYTF.

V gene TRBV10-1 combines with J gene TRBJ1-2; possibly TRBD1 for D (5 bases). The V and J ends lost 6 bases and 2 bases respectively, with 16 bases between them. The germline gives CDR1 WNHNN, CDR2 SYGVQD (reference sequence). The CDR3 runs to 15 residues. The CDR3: CASSPIDRGNYGYTF. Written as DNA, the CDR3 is TGCGCCAGCAGCCCAATCGACCGGGGGAACTATGGCTACACCTTC.

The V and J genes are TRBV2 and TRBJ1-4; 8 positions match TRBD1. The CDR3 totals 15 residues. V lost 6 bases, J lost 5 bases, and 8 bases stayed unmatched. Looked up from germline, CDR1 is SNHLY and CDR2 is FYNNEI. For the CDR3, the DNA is TGTGCCAGCAGCGTAGGACAGGGCTGGAATGAAAAACTGTTTTTT. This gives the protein CASSVGQGWNEKLFF.

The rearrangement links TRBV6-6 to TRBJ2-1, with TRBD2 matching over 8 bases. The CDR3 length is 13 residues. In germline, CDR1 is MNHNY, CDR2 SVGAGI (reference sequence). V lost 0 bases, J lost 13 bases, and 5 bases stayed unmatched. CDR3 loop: CASSYSSGREQFF. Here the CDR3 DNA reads TGTGCCAGCAGTTACTCGAGCGGGAGAGAACAGTTCTTC.

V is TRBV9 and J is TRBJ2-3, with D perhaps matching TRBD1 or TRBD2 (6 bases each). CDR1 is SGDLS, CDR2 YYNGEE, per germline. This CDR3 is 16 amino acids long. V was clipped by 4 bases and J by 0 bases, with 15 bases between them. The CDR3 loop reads CASSIKGGTSTDTQYF. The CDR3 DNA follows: TGTGCCAGCAGCATAAAAGGGGGGACTAGCACAGATACGCAGTATTTT.

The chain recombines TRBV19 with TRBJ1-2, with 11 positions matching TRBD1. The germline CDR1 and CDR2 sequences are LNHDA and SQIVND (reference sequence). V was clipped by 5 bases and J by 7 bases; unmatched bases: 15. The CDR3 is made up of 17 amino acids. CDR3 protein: CASSEGEDRGPFGGYTF. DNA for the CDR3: TGTGCCAGTAGTGAGGGGGAGGACAGGGGGCCTTTCGGTGGCTACACCTTC.

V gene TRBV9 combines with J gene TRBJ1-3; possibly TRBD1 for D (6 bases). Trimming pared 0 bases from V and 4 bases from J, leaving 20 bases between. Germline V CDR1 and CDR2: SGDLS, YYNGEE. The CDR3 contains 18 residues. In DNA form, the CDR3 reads TGTGCCAGCAGCGTAGGAAAGTTCGGTCGGGGGCGCGGAAACACCATATATTTT. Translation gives CASSVGKFGRGRGNTIYF.

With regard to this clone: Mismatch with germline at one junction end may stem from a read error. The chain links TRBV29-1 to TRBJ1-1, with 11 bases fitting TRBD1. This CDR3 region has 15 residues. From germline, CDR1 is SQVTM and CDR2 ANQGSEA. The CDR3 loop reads CSFEMDRGPNTEAFF. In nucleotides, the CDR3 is TGCAGCTTTGAAATGGACAGGGGGCCAAACACTGAAGCTTTCTTT. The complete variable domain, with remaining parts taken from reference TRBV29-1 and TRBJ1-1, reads SAVISQKPSRDICQRGTSLTIQCQVDSQVTMMFWYRQQPGQSLTLIATANQGSEATYESGFVIDKFPISRPNLTFSTLTVSNMSPEDSSIYLCSFEMDRGPNTEAFFGQGTRLTVV.

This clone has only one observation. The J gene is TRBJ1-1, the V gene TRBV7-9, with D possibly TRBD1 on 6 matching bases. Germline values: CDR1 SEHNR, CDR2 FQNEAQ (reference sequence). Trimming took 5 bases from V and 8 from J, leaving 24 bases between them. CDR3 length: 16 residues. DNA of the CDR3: TGTGCCAGCAGCCTTCCAAGGGGGTTTAACAGGGCCGAAGCTTTCTTT. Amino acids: CASSLPRGFNRAEAFF. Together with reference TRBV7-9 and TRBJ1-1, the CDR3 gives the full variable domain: DTGVSQNPRHKITKRGQNVTFRCDPISEHNRLYWYRQTLGQGPEFLTYFQNEAQLEKSRLLSDRFSAERPKGSFSTLEIQRTEQGDSAMYLCASSLPRGFNRAEAFFGQGTRLTVV.

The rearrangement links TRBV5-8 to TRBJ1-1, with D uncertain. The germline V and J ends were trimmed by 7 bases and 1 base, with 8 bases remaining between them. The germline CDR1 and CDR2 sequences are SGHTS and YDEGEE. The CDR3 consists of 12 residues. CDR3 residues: CASGRGNTEAFF. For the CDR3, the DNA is TGTGCCAGCGGCCGCGGGAACACTGAAGCTTTCTTT.